The next 21 T cell receptor beta chains were all read from a single sample in a study of T cells in Graves' hyperthyroidism and ophthalmopathy. RNA transcripts gave rise to amplified TCR beta CDR3 regions. Initially, a first-round RT-PCR of the TCR CDR3 employed the HTBI primer set. MiXCR was run by TCRdb on the multiplex PCR reads, yielding one entry per CDR3 protein. The table has hundreds of thousands of distinct CDR3 sequences, around 20% seen once. The sample consisted of blood. The receptor set was obtained from a man in his forties with Graves' hyperthyroidism.

The rearrangement uses TRBV9 and TRBJ2-1; no clear D gene. There are 13 residues in the CDR3. V was cut by 3 bases and J by 8 bases, with 12 bases left in between. Germline V gene sequence: CDR1 SGDLS, CDR2 YYNGEE. The CDR3 nucleotides read TGTGCCAGCAGCGGGGAACCCTTCTATGAGCAGTTCTTC. Protein sequence: CASSGEPFYEQFF.

This clonotype was counted at least ten times. The rearrangement links TRBV12-3 or TRBV12-4 to TRBJ1-1; unclear D gene. The CDR3 loop spans 13 amino acids. V gave up 6 bases and J gave up 1 base, with 9 bases separating them. CDR3 region: CASSLGRNTEAFF. The CDR3 DNA reads as TGTGCCAGCAGCTTGGGCAGGAACACTGAAGCTTTCTTT.

Comment on this clonotype: A much larger clone lies one base from this, so it may be a read error. V is TRBV7-9 and J is TRBJ1-1, with D possibly matching TRBD1 (6 bases). CDR1 is SEHNR and CDR2 is FQNEAQ in the germline V gene (reference sequence). The CDR3 sequence is 14 residues long. The CDR3: CVSSMTGSNTEAFF. In DNA, the CDR3 is TGTGTCAGCAGCATGACAGGTTCGAACACTGAAGCTTTCTTT. The variable domain in full, with the rest retrieved from reference TRBV7-9 and TRBJ1-1, is DTGVSQNPRHKITKRGQNVTFRCDPISEHNRLYWYRQTLGQGPEFLTYFQNEAQLEKSRLLSDRFSAERPKGSFSTLEIQRTEQGDSAMYLCVSSMTGSNTEAFFGQGTRLTVV.

The CDR3 reads CASSELQGARTEAFF. The CDR3 region has the DNA TGTGCCAGCAGCGAGCTCCAGGGGGCGAGGACTGAAGCTTTCTTT. The chain links TRBV9 to TRBJ1-1; TRBD1 agrees at 8 bases. V was pared by 3 bases and J by 5 bases, with 9 bases of the junction left unmatched. In germline, CDR1 is SGDLS, CDR2 YYNGEE. CDR3 size: 15 residues.

The rearrangement links TRBV9 to TRBJ2-1; D gene unclear. The CDR3 has 15 residues. The germline gives CDR1 SGDLS, CDR2 YYNGEE. Trimming shortened V by 3 bases and J by 0 bases, and 10 bases separated the two germline ends. The CDR3 loop reads CASSALRRSYNEQFF. The CDR3 DNA is TGTGCCAGCAGCGCGCTTCGTCGCTCCTACAATGAGCAGTTCTTC.

This clonotype was observed a handful of times. The chain employs TRBV7-9 and TRBJ1-2; the D is unclear. The CDR3 spans 12 residues. Germline-derived CDR1 and CDR2 are SEHNR and FQNEAQ (reference sequence). V was clipped by 7 bases and J by 1 base, with 7 bases between them. The CDR3 reads CASTSGNYGYTF. As DNA, the CDR3 is TGTGCCAGCACCTCCGGTAACTATGGCTACACCTTC.

This clonotype has at least ten counts. V is TRBV3-1 and J is TRBJ1-1; TRBD1 might be the D (6 bases). The CDR3 is 15 amino acids. Looked up from germline, CDR1 is LGHDT and CDR2 is YNNKEL (reference sequence). V was pared by 3 bases and J by 3 bases, with 14 bases between. Here the CDR3 reads CASSHGQTGDTEAFF. Written as DNA, the CDR3 is TGTGCCAGCAGCCATGGACAGACTGGGGACACTGAAGCTTTCTTT.

The chain joins TRBV11-3 to TRBJ1-2; D unresolved. Germline values: CDR1 SGHNT, CDR2 YENEEA. The germline V and J ends were trimmed by 1 base and 5 bases, with 8 bases remaining between them. This CDR3 is 13 amino acids long. The CDR3 here is CASSLAKGYGYTF. The DNA of the CDR3 is TGTGCCAGCAGCTTAGCGAAGGGTTATGGCTACACCTTC.

There are many counts of this clonotype. J is TRBJ1-6 and V is TRBV10-2; possibly TRBD1 for D (6 bases). The CDR3 has 16 amino acids. Germline V gene sequence: CDR1 WSHSY, CDR2 SAAADI. The V end lost 2 bases, the J end lost 9 bases, and 17 bases lay between the germline ends. For the CDR3, the DNA is TGCGCCAGCAGTGAGCGTAGAGGGGGGGGGTTTTCACCCCTCCACTTT. It codes for CASSERRGGGFSPLHF.

The chain couples TRBV6-2 or TRBV6-3 to TRBJ1-2, with D unresolved. The CDR3 is 13 residues long. The germline V and J ends were trimmed by 6 bases and 9 bases, with 17 bases remaining between them. In germline, CDR1 is MNHEY, CDR2 SVGEGT. The CDR3: CASSPIGFRSYTF. As DNA, the CDR3 is TGTGCCAGCAGCCCTATCGGGTTTAGGAGCTACACCTTC.

The chain carries TRBV6-1 and TRBJ2-7, with TRBD1 matching 8 bases. The CDR3 runs to 12 residues. V lost 5 bases and J lost 12; bases outside the gene matches: 9. The germline gives CDR1 MNHNS, CDR2 SASEGT. The CDR3 protein is CASSSDRVGRYF. The CDR3, as DNA: TGTGCCAGCAGTTCGGACAGGGTGGGGCGGTACTTC.

The rearrangement joins TRBV7-9 to TRBJ1-2, with D hard to call. Per germline, CDR1 SEHNR and CDR2 FQNEAQ (reference sequence). V lost 3 bases and J 7 bases, leaving 3 bases between the germline ends. The CDR3 loop spans 10 amino acids. This chain's CDR3 is CASSLVGYTF. The CDR3, as DNA: TGTGCCAGCAGCTTGGTTGGCTACACCTTC.

Ten or more counts support this clonotype. This chain joins TRBV24-1 and TRBJ1-5; 9 bases align to TRBD1. J was trimmed by 6 bases and V by 3 bases; bases with no gene match: 2. From germline, CDR1 is KGHDR and CDR2 SFDVKD. The CDR3 spans 14 residues. CDR3 protein: CATSDGQGSQPQHF. The CDR3 DNA reads TGTGCCACCAGTGATGGACAGGGGTCTCAGCCCCAGCATTTT.

This chain joins TRBV3-1 and TRBJ1-5; TRBD1 aligns across 9 bases. V dropped 0 bases and J dropped 5; count of bases not matched to a gene: 11. The CDR3 extends over 18 amino acids. Germline V gene lookup returns CDR1 LGHDT and CDR2 YNNKEL (reference sequence). The CDR3 protein is CASSQDPDRGWLDQPQHF. The CDR3 region has the DNA TGTGCCAGCAGCCAAGATCCGGACAGGGGATGGTTGGATCAGCCCCAGCATTTT.

This clonotype was found a few times. V gene TRBV7-2 combines with J gene TRBJ2-2, with no clear D. CDR3 length equals 14 residues. V lost 1 base and J 0 bases, leaving 3 bases between the germline ends. CDR1 is SGHTA, CDR2 FQGNSA, per germline. The CDR3 coding sequence is TGTGCCAGCAGCTTAGACGCGAACACCGGGGAGCTGTTTTTT. Its protein product is CASSLDANTGELFF.

In this sample, this clonotype turned up many times. This chain joins TRBV28 and TRBJ1-2; 7 bases match TRBD1. The CDR3 runs to 19 residues. Germline V gene lookup returns CDR1 MDHEN and CDR2 SYDVKM. Germline trimming cut 4 bases from V and 0 bases from J; bases unmatched to any gene: 17. The CDR3: CASSSTRDSKGPANYGYTF. In DNA, the CDR3 is TGTGCCAGCAGTTCTACCCGGGACAGTAAGGGACCGGCTAACTATGGCTACACCTTC.

This clonotype was seen many times. The chain combines TRBV6-1 with TRBJ2-3, with D tentatively TRBD1 (5 bases). Germline V gene lookup returns CDR1 MNHNS and CDR2 SASEGT. CDR3 length: 16 residues. V dropped 5 bases and J dropped 6 bases, with 21 bases sitting between them. The CDR3 spells CASSLTFSDSSDTQYF. CDR3 DNA: TGTGCCAGCAGTTTAACTTTTTCAGACAGTTCGGATACGCAGTATTTT.

This clonotype was recorded at least ten times. The V and J genes are TRBV3-1 and TRBJ1-1; D not certain. Per the germline V gene, CDR1 is LGHDT and CDR2 is YNNKEL (reference sequence). This CDR3 is built from 12 residues. V was clipped by 2 bases and J by 5 bases, with 6 bases between them. CDR3 loop: CASSQRETEAFF. In DNA, the CDR3 is TGTGCCAGCAGCCAAAGGGAGACTGAAGCTTTCTTT. The full variable domain, its missing parts supplied by reference TRBV3-1 and TRBJ1-1, is DTAVSQTPKYLVTQMGNDKSIKCEQNLGHDTMYWYKQDSKKFLKIMFSYNNKELIINETVPNRFSPKSPDKAHLNLHINSLELGDSAVYFCASSQRETEAFFGQGTRLTVV.

The chain links TRBV9 to TRBJ2-1; D gene uncertain. This CDR3 has 11 residues. The germline V and J ends were trimmed by 0 bases and 9 bases, with 4 bases remaining between them. Germline V gene sequence: CDR1 SGDLS, CDR2 YYNGEE. The CDR3: CASSVDVEQFF. CDR3 coding DNA: TGTGCCAGCAGCGTAGACGTTGAGCAGTTCTTC.

Many counts were recorded for this clonotype. The chain is built from TRBV5-1 and TRBJ1-6; D remains ambiguous. The CDR3 contains 17 residues. Trimming left V 0 bases short and J 7 bases short, with 17 bases between. CDR1 is SGHRS and CDR2 is YFSETQ in the germline V gene. CDR3 nucleotides: TGCGCCAGCAGCTTGGATGCGGCGGGCAGCCAAAATTCACCCCTCCACTTT. Translation: CASSLDAAGSQNSPLHF. The whole variable domain, filled in from reference TRBV5-1 and TRBJ1-6, reads KAGVTQTPRYLIKTRGQQVTLSCSPISGHRSVSWYQQTPGQGLQFLFEYFSETQRNKGNFPGRFSGRQFSNSRSEMNVSTLELGDSALYLCASSLDAAGSQNSPLHFGNGTRLTVT.

The V call is TRBV6-1, the J call TRBJ1-4; weak D call: TRBD1 (6 bases). The CDR3 totals 14 residues. CDR1 and CDR2 (germline): MNHNS, SASEGT. V dropped 7 bases and J dropped 7 bases, with 16 bases sitting between them. CDR3 loop: CASTDAGGGEKLFF. The CDR3 coding sequence is TGTGCCAGCACTGACGCGGGGGGCGGTGAAAAACTGTTTTTT.